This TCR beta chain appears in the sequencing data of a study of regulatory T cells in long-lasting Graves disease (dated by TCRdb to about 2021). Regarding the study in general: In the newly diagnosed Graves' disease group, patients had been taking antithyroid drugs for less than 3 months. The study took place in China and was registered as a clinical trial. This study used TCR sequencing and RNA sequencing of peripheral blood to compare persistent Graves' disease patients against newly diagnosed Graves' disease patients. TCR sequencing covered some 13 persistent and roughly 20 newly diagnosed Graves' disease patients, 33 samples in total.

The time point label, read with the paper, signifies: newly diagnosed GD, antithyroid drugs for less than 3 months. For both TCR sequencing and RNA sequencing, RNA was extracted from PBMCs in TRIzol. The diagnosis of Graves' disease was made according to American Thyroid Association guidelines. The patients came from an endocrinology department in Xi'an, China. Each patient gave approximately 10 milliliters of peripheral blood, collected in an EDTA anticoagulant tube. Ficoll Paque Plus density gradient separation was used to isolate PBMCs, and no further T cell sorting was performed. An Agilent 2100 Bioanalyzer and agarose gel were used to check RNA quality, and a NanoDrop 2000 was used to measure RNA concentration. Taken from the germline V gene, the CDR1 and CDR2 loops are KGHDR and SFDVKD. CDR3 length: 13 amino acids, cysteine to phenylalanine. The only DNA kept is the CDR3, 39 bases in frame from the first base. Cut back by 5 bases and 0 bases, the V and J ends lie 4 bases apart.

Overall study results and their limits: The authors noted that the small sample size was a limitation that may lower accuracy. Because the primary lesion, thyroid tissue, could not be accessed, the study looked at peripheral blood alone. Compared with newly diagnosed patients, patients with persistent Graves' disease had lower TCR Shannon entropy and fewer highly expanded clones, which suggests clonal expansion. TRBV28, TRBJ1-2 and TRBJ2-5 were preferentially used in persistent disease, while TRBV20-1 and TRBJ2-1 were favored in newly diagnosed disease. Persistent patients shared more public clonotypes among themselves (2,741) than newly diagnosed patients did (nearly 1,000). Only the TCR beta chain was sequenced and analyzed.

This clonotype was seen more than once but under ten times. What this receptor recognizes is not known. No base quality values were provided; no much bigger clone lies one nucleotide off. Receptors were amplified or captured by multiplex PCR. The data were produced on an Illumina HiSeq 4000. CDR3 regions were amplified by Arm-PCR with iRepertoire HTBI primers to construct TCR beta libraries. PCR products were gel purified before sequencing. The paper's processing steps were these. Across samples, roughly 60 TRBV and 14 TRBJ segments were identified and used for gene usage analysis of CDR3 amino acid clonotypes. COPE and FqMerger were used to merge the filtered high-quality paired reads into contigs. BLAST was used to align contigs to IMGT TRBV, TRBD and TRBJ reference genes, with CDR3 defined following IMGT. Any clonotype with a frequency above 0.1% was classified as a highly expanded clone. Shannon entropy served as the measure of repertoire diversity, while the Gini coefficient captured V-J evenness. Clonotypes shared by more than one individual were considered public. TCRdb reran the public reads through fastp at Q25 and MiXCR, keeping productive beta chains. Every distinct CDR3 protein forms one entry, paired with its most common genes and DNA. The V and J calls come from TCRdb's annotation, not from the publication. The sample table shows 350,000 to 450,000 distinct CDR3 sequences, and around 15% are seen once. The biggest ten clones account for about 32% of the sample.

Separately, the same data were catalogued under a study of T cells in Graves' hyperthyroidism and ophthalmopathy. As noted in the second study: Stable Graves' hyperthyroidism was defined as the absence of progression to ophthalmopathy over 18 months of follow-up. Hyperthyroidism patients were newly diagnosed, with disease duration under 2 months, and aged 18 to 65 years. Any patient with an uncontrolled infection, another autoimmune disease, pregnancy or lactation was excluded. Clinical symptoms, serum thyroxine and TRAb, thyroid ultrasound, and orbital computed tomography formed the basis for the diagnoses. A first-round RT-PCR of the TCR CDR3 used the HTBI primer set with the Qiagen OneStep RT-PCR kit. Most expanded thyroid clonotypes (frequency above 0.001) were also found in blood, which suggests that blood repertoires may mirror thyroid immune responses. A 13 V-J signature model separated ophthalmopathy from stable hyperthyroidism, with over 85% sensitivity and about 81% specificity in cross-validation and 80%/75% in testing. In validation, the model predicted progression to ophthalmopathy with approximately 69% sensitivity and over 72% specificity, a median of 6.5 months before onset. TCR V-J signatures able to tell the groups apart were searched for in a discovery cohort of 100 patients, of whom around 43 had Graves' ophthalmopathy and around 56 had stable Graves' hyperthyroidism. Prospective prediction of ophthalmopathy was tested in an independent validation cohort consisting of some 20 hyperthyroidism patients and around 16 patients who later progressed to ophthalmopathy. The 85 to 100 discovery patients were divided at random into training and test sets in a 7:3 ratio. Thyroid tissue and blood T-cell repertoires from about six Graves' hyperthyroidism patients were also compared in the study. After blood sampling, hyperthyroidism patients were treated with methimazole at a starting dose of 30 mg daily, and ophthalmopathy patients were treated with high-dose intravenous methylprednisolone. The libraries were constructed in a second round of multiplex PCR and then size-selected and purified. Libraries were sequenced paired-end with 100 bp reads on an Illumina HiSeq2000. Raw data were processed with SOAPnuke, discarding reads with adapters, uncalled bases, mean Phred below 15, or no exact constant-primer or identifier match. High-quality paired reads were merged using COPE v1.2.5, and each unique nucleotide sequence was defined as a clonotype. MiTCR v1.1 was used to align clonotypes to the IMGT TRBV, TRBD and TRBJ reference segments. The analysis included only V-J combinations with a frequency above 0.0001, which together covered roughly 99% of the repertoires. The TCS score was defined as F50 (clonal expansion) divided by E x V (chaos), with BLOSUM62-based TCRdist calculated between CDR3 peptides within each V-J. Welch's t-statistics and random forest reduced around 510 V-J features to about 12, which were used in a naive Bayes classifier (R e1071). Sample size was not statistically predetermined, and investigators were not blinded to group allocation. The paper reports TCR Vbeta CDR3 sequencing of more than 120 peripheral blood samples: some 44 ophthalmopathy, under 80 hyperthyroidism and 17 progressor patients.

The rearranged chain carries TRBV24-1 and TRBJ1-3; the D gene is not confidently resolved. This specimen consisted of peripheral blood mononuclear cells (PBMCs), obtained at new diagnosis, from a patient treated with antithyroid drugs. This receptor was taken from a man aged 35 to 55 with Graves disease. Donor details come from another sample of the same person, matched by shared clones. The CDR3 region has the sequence CATSASSGNTIYF. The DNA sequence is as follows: TGTGCCACCAGTGCTAGCTCTGGAAACACCATATATTTT.